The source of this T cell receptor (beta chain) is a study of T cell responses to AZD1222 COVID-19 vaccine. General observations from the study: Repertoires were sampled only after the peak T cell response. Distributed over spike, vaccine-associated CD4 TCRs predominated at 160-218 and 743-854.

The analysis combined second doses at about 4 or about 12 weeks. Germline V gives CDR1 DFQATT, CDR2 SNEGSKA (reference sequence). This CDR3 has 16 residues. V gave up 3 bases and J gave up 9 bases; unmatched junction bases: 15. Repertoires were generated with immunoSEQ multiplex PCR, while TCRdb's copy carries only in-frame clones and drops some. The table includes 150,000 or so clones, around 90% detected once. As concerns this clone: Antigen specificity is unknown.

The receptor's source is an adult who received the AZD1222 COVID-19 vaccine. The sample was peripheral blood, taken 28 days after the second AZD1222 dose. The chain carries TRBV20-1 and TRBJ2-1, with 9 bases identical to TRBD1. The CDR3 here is CSASQIRDRAFREQFF. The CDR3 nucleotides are TGCAGTGCTAGTCAGATCCGGGACAGGGCCTTTCGTGAGCAGTTCTTC.